One and the same sample provided the 5 T cell receptor beta chains below, sequenced in a study of blood T cell repertoires in COVID-19. Here immunoSEQ multiplex PCR was the method, and the copy in TCRdb shows in-frame clones only, minus some. The table lists hundreds of thousands of clones, about nine tenths of them singletons, with about 12% in the top ten. The specimen was peripheral blood. The receptors stem from a woman between 45 and 60 years old with COVID-19, enrolled during active disease.

This chain connects TRBV28 to TRBJ1-1; D call uncertain. Trimming left V 7 bases short and J 0 bases short, with 12 bases between. CDR1 and CDR2 from the germline V gene are MDHEN and SYDVKM. The CDR3 consists of 14 residues. The CDR3 DNA follows: TGTGCCAGCACAAAACTCGTCTTGAACACTGAAGCTTTCTTT. It yields the protein CASTKLVLNTEAFF.

This chain links TRBV6-5 with TRBJ1-1, with 7 bases matching TRBD1. The CDR3 has 12 amino acids. The trim removed 5 bases at V and 7 bases at J, leaving 4 bases unmatched. Per the germline V gene, CDR1 is MNHEY and CDR2 is SVGAGI. Here the CDR3 reads CASSRGDSEAFF. The DNA of the CDR3 is TGTGCCAGCAGTAGGGGGGACAGTGAAGCTTTCTTT.

The chain employs TRBV27 and TRBJ1-2; 9 bases map to TRBD1. Germline V gives CDR1 MNHEY, CDR2 SMNVEV (reference sequence). The CDR3 covers 16 residues. Trimming cost V 6 bases and J 7 bases; bases outside gene matches: 15. The CDR3 loop is CASSQRARTGVSGYTF. The CDR3 region has the DNA TGTGCCAGCAGCCAAAGGGCCCGGACAGGGGTGAGTGGCTACACCTTC.

The chain couples TRBV6-5 to TRBJ1-1, with a weak D call TRBD1 (6 bases). CDR3 length equals 13 residues. Germline V gives CDR1 MNHEY, CDR2 SVGAGI. Trimming pared 6 bases from V and 3 bases from J, leaving 11 bases between. The CDR3 sequence is CASSLQGHTEAFF. The CDR3 region has the DNA TGTGCCAGCAGCCTACAGGGACACACTGAAGCTTTCTTT.

The genes are TRBV6-5 and TRBJ1-2; 8 nucleotides agree with TRBD1. The CDR3 covers 15 residues. Germline CDR1 MNHEY, CDR2 SVGAGI. J was trimmed by 2 bases and V by 5 bases; bases with no gene match: 7. CDR3: CASSLRTGTNYGYTF. CDR3 in DNA: TGTGCCAGCAGTCTCAGGACAGGGACCAACTATGGCTACACCTTC.